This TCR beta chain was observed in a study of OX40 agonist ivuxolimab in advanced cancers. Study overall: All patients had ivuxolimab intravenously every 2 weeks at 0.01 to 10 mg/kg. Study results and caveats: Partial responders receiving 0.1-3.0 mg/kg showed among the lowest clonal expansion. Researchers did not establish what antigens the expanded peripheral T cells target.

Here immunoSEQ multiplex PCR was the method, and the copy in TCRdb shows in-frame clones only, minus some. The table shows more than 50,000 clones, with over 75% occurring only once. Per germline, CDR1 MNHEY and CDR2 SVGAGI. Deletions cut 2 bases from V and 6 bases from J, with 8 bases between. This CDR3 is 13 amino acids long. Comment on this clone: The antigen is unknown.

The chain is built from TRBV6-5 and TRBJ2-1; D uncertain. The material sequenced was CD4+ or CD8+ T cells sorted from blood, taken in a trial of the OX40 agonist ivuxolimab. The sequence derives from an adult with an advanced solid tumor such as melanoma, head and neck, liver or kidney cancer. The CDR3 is CASSYGQPNEQFF. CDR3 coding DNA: TGTGCCAGCAGTTACGGGCAGCCCAATGAGCAGTTCTTC.